The rows below give T cell receptor beta chains drawn from one sample of a study of blood T cell repertoires in COVID-19. Here immunoSEQ multiplex PCR was the method, and the copy in TCRdb shows in-frame clones only, minus some. In the table there are hundreds of thousands of clones, around 90% of which are singletons. Input material: PBMCs or T cells enriched from blood (not recorded which). Receptors were obtained from a woman aged 50 to 65 who had recovered from COVID-19. Each CDR3 is given with its conserved first and last residue. Fields, in order: D gene, J gene, clone size, V gene, CDR3 DNA, CDR3 protein. D genes are given only for firm matches. Only part of the rows carry a size: once, few, many, or a class if the clone is expanded.

>NA|TRBJ1-6|few|TRBV28
TGTGCCAGCAGTCGCGCGGGGGGAGGGGGGTCACCCCTCCACTTT
CASSRAGGGGSPLHF
>NA|TRBJ1-4|few|TRBV7-2
TGTGCCAGCAGCTTAGGGCGGGCAGGGAGGCGTGAAAAACTGTTTTTT
CASSLGRAGRREKLFF
>NA|TRBJ2-2|NA|TRBV5-4
TGTGCCAGCAGCTCAGAGGGTAGGAACACCGGGGAGCTGTTTTTT
CASSSEGRNTGELFF
>TRBD2|TRBJ2-1|NA|TRBV5-1
TGCGCCAGCAGCTTGGTGCTAGCGGGACCCAATGAGCAGTTCTTC
CASSLVLAGPNEQFF
>NA|TRBJ1-4|NA|TRBV28
TGTGCCAGCAGTTTCGGGGGGCGAGGTGAAAAACTGTTTTTT
CASSFGGRGEKLFF
>TRBD1|TRBJ1-2|NA|TRBV28
TGTGCCAGCAGTATGACAGGGGGCGGTGGCTACACCTTC
CASSMTGGGGYTF
>TRBD2|TRBJ2-4|NA|TRBV7-2
TGTGCCAGCAGCTTAGGGGCTAGCGGGAGTGACATTCAGTACTTC
CASSLGASGSDIQYF
>NA|TRBJ2-3|NA|TRBV18
TGTGCCAGCTCACCATCGGAGGATACGCAGTATTTT
CASSPSEDTQYF
>TRBD1|TRBJ2-7|once|TRBV27
TGTGCCAGCAGGCTCCGGACAGGGGTTCACGAGCAGTACTTC
CASRLRTGVHEQYF
>NA|TRBJ2-5|NA|TRBV7-3
TGTGCCAGCAGCCCAGGACAGACCAACCAAGAGACCCAGTACTTC
CASSPGQTNQETQYF